Listed below are T cell receptor beta chains from one sample, sequenced in a study of technical replicates of blood from a handful of donors. Libraries were prepared by immunoSEQ multiplex PCR; TCRdb keeps only in-frame clonotypes and omits some of them. The sample includes 80,000 to 95,000 clones, 94% of them seen just once. The sample consisted of T cells isolated from PBMCs. The receptors originated from a human donor in good health. CDR3s include the opening cysteine and the closing phenylalanine or tryptophan. D genes are given only for firm matches. A row's size may be missing; if present it is once, few, many or a size class.

NA,TRBD2,TRBV9,TRBJ2-1,CASSGLAGRSYNEQFF,TGTGCCAGCAGCGGCCTAGCGGGACGCTCCTACAATGAGCAGTTCTTC
once,NA,TRBV2,TRBJ2-1,CASKGLSLASYNEQFF,TGTGCCAGCAAGGGACTCTCATTAGCCTCCTACAATGAGCAGTTCTTC
NA,TRBD2,TRBV4-1,TRBJ2-5,CASNTGTRAETQYF,TGCGCCAGCAACACCGGGACTAGGGCAGAGACCCAGTACTTC
NA,TRBD2,TRBV5-1,TRBJ2-7,CASSRGDSTGDEQYF,TGCGCCAGCAGCCGGGGGGACTCCACGGGGGACGAGCAGTACTTC
NA,NA,TRBV7-9,TRBJ2-3,CASSLGDFADTQYF,TGTGCCAGCAGCTTGGGGGACTTCGCAGATACGCAGTATTTT
NA,TRBD1,TRBV6-5,TRBJ2-7,CASSPRIDREYEQYF,TGTGCCAGCAGTCCACGAATAGACAGGGAGTACGAGCAGTACTTC
once,TRBD1,TRBV5-1,TRBJ1-6,CASSLGQGDSPLHF,TGCGCCAGCAGCTTGGGGCAGGGGGATTCACCCCTCCACTTT
once,TRBD2,TRBV4-1,TRBJ2-1,CASSQVGGRGEQFF,TGCGCCAGCAGCCAAGTCGGCGGGAGGGGTGAGCAGTTCTTC
NA,NA,TRBV19,TRBJ2-2,CASRLRGKTGELFF,TGTGCCAGTAGACTCAGGGGAAAGACCGGGGAGCTGTTTTTT
NA,NA,TRBV28,TRBJ1-4,CASSLLGAEEKLFF,TGTGCCAGCAGTTTATTAGGGGCGGAAGAAAAACTGTTTTTT
NA,TRBD1,TRBV6-1,TRBJ2-7,CASSVDRGGDEQYF,TGTGCCAGCAGTGTCGACAGGGGCGGGGACGAGCAGTACTTC
NA,TRBD1,TRBV5-6,TRBJ1-4,CASSGGTGGNEKLFF,TGTGCCAGCAGCGGCGGGACAGGGGGCAATGAAAAACTGTTTTTT
NA,NA,TRBV4-1,TRBJ2-7,CASSQVWGDSYEQYF,TGCGCCAGCAGCCAAGTATGGGGGGACTCCTACGAGCAGTACTTC
NA,NA,TRBV6-1,TRBJ1-2,CGALGGYGYTF,TGTGGCGCCCTGGGAGGCTATGGCTACACCTTC
NA,NA,TRBV5-4,TRBJ1-4,CASSLGGGVGEKLFF,TGTGCCAGCAGCTTGGGGGGAGGCGTCGGGGAAAAACTGTTTTTT
NA,TRBD1,TRBV9,TRBJ1-2,CASSASGTEYGYTF,TGTGCCAGCAGCGCTTCCGGGACAGAATATGGCTACACCTTC
many,NA,TRBV18,TRBJ2-7,CASSLQDSREQYF,TGTGCCAGCTCATTACAGGACAGTCGCGAGCAGTACTTC
NA,TRBD2,TRBV19,TRBJ2-2,CASSKTSGGARSGELFF,TGTGCCAGTAGTAAGACTAGCGGGGGGGCGCGTTCCGGGGAGCTGTTTTTT
NA,NA,TRBV27,TRBJ1-2,CASSLQGGNGYTF,TGTGCCAGCAGTCTACAGGGAGGGAATGGCTACACCTTC
NA,TRBD1,TRBV5-4,TRBJ2-2,CASRKSGGNTGELFF,TGTGCCAGCAGGAAGTCAGGGGGGAACACCGGGGAGCTGTTTTTT